These 9 T cell receptor beta chains were all obtained from the same sample, sequenced in a study of blood T cell repertoires in COVID-19. Only in-frame clones appear in the TCRdb table, and some are missing; sequencing was by immunoSEQ multiplex PCR. This table holds more than 200,000 clones, approximately 80% found once. Sequenced material: PBMCs or T cells enriched from blood (not recorded which). The receptor source for this set is a man between 60 and 70 years old who had recovered from COVID-19.

V is TRBV25-1 and J is TRBJ1-2, with 9 bases matching TRBD1. Germline CDR1 reads MGHDK; CDR2 reads SYGVNS. Trimming cost V 2 bases and J 6 bases; bases outside gene matches: 4. CDR3 length: 14 residues. The chain's CDR3 is CASSEPDRGDGYTF. The DNA for the CDR3 is TGTGCCAGCAGTGAACCGGACAGGGGTGATGGCTACACCTTC.

The V call is TRBV7-2, the J call TRBJ1-2; D unclear. Trimming took off 1 base at V and 4 bases at J, with 13 bases between the two ends. The CDR3 length is 15 residues. In germline, CDR1 is SGHTA, CDR2 FQGNSA. Here the CDR3 DNA reads TGTGCCAGCAGCTTAGACAGCGGAGAGATCTATGGCTACACCTTC. Its translation: CASSLDSGEIYGYTF.

In this sample, this clone turned up once. The chain joins TRBV7-9 to TRBJ2-7; no firm D call. Germline assignment: CDR1 SEHNR and CDR2 FQNEAQ (reference sequence). This CDR3 is 14 amino acids long. V lost 5 bases to trimming and J lost 6 bases, with 17 bases between them. The DNA of the CDR3 is TGTGCCAGCAGCAATGTCCAGGTTAACTCCGAGCAGTACTTC. Amino acid sequence: CASSNVQVNSEQYF.

This clone was detected ten times or more. The rearrangement joins TRBV6-1 to TRBJ1-1, with D possibly TRBD1 on 6 matching bases. Trimming cost V 3 bases and J 4 bases, with 9 bases left between them. The CDR3 covers 13 residues. Germline CDR1 reads MNHNS; CDR2 reads SASEGT. CDR3 region: CASSDRGVTEAFF. Written as DNA, the CDR3 is TGTGCCAGCAGTGACAGGGGTGTCACTGAAGCTTTCTTT.

The chain uses TRBV5-1 and TRBJ1-4; 8 bases fit TRBD1. The V segment lost 0 bases and the J segment 4 bases; nucleotides outside the gene matches: 5. Looked up from germline, CDR1 is SGHRS and CDR2 is YFSETQ. This CDR3 is built from 16 residues. CDR3: CASSLVPGQDNEKLFF. The DNA of the CDR3 is TGCGCCAGCAGCTTGGTCCCGGGACAGGATAATGAAAAACTGTTTTTT. The full variable domain, with the rest looked up from reference TRBV5-1 and TRBJ1-4, is KAGVTQTPRYLIKTRGQQVTLSCSPISGHRSVSWYQQTPGQGLQFLFEYFSETQRNKGNFPGRFSGRQFSNSRSEMNVSTLELGDSALYLCASSLVPGQDNEKLFFGSGTQLSVL.

This sequence joins TRBV5-1 and TRBJ2-2, with D possibly TRBD2 on 6 matching bases. In germline, CDR1 is SGHRS, CDR2 YFSETQ. Trimming left V 6 bases short and J 6 bases short, with 15 bases between. The CDR3 sequence is 14 residues long. This chain's CDR3 is CASKSRGEAGELFF. DNA of the CDR3: TGCGCCAGCAAAAGTCGAGGGGAGGCCGGGGAGCTGTTTTTT.

The J gene is TRBJ1-2, the V gene TRBV4-2; the match to TRBD1 covers 8 bases. CDR3 length: 17 amino acids. Germline values: CDR1 LGHNA, CDR2 YNFKEQ. V lost 0 bases, J lost 8 bases, and 14 bases stayed unmatched. The CDR3 loop reads CASSQDGYHRGIGGYTF. The CDR3 region has the DNA TGTGCCAGCAGCCAAGATGGTTACCACAGGGGGATTGGGGGCTACACCTTC.

This clone was seen once. V and J are TRBV5-1 and TRBJ2-2; TRBD1 matches at 7 bases. CDR3 length: 17 amino acids. Germline V gives CDR1 SGHRS, CDR2 YFSETQ. After removal of 7 bases from V and 7 bases from J, the junction contained 19 bases not matched to a gene. The CDR3 loop reads CASGEGQKISDGGELFF. For the CDR3, the DNA is TGCGCCAGCGGTGAGGGACAGAAGATATCGGATGGCGGGGAGCTGTTTTTT.

The chain uses TRBV29-1 and TRBJ1-2; the D gene is possibly TRBD1 (5 bases). Germline V gene sequence: CDR1 SQVTM, CDR2 ANQGSEA. This CDR3 is built from 13 residues. Trimming removed 3 bases at V and 4 bases at J, with 12 bases between. CDR3: CSVEKGDGYGYTF. The DNA for the CDR3 is TGCAGCGTTGAGAAAGGGGATGGCTATGGCTACACCTTC.